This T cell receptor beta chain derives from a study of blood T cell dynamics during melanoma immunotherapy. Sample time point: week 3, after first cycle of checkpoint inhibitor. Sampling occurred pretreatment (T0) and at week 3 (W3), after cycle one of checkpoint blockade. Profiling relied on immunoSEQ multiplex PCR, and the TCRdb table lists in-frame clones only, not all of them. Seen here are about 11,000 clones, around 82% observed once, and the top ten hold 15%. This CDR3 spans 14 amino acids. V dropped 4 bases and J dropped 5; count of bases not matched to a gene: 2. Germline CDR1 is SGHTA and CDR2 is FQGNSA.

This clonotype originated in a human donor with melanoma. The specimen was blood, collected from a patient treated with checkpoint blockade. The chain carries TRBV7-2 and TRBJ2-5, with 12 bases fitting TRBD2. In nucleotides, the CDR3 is TGTGCCAGCAGCTCCCTAGCGGGGGGGGAGACCCAGTACTTC. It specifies CASSSLAGGETQYF.